These T cell receptor beta chains were read from a single sample in a study of lymphopenia after photon versus proton radiotherapy. Data came from immunoSEQ multiplex PCR; TCRdb stores just in-frame clones and leaves some out. This repertoire shows some 21,000 clones, about 85% found once; its top ten account for under 20%. The specimen comprised peripheral blood, sampled from a patient treated with photon-based radiotherapy. The receptor source for this set is a man between 60 and 75 years old with pancreatic cancer. The CDR3 runs from the conserved cysteine through the conserved F or W. Each record gives: D gene, J gene, clone size, V gene, CDR3 length, CDR3 DNA, CDR3 protein. The D gene is left open where the match is weak. A clone size is listed for some rows: how often the clone was seen (once, few, many), or a class if it is expanded.

d_call: NA; j_call: TRBJ1-5; clone_size: NA; v_call: TRBV12-5; cdr3_length: 16; cdr3_nt: TGTGCTAGTGGTTTGGTACTCCGGGACAGCAATCAGCCCCAGCATTTT; cdr3_aa: CASGLVLRDSNQPQHF
d_call: NA; j_call: TRBJ2-7; clone_size: NA; v_call: TRBV6-5; cdr3_length: 13; cdr3_nt: TGTGCCAGCAGTACCTTAGGGAGTCGAGCGCAGTACTTC; cdr3_aa: CASSTLGSRAQYF
d_call: TRBD1; j_call: TRBJ1-5; clone_size: NA; v_call: TRBV19; cdr3_length: 18; cdr3_nt: TGTGCCAGTAGTATTCTCCCTTTGGACAGGGCGGACAATCAGCCCCAGCATTTT; cdr3_aa: CASSILPLDRADNQPQHF
d_call: TRBD1; j_call: TRBJ2-3; clone_size: NA; v_call: TRBV11-3; cdr3_length: 14; cdr3_nt: TGTGCCAGCAGCTCCCGAGACAGGGCAGATACGCAGTATTTT; cdr3_aa: CASSSRDRADTQYF
d_call: TRBD1; j_call: TRBJ1-3; clone_size: NA; v_call: TRBV5-5; cdr3_length: 17; cdr3_nt: TGTGCCAGCAGCTTGACTGTCGGGACAGGGGCTGGAAACACCATATATTTT; cdr3_aa: CASSLTVGTGAGNTIYF
d_call: NA; j_call: TRBJ1-2; clone_size: NA; v_call: TRBV5-8; cdr3_length: 13; cdr3_nt: TGTGCCAGCAGCTTGTTACGGGTGGGTGGCTACACCTTC; cdr3_aa: CASSLLRVGGYTF
d_call: TRBD2; j_call: TRBJ2-7; clone_size: NA; v_call: TRBV30; cdr3_length: 15; cdr3_nt: TGTGCCTGGAGTTATGGCGGGGGACTTCCCTACGAGCAGTACTTC; cdr3_aa: CAWSYGGGLPYEQYF
d_call: NA; j_call: TRBJ1-5; clone_size: NA; v_call: TRBV9; cdr3_length: 13; cdr3_nt: TGTGCCAGCAGCGTAGGTCCCGATCAGCCCCAGCATTTT; cdr3_aa: CASSVGPDQPQHF
d_call: NA; j_call: TRBJ2-6; clone_size: NA; v_call: TRBV19; cdr3_length: 17; cdr3_nt: TGTGCCAGTAGTATAGGAGAGGGCCAGTTTGGGGCCAACGTCCTGACTTTC; cdr3_aa: CASSIGEGQFGANVLTF
d_call: NA; j_call: TRBJ1-2; clone_size: NA; v_call: TRBV4-1; cdr3_length: 14; cdr3_nt: TGCGCCAGCAGCCAAGATCTGGCAAGCTATGGCTACACCTTC; cdr3_aa: CASSQDLASYGYTF
d_call: NA; j_call: TRBJ2-5; clone_size: NA; v_call: TRBV7-6; cdr3_length: 13; cdr3_nt: TGTGCCAGCAGCCGGACGGGTTCAGAGACCCAGTACTTC; cdr3_aa: CASSRTGSETQYF
d_call: NA; j_call: TRBJ2-7; clone_size: few; v_call: TRBV19; cdr3_length: 16; cdr3_nt: TGTGCCAGTAGTATTAGTCTACGCAGGCAACACAACGAGCAGTACTTC; cdr3_aa: CASSISLRRQHNEQYF
d_call: NA; j_call: TRBJ1-5; clone_size: NA; v_call: TRBV7-9; cdr3_length: 14; cdr3_nt: TGTGCCAGCAGCTTATGGGTGGACGGCGGGCCCCAGCATTTT; cdr3_aa: CASSLWVDGGPQHF
d_call: TRBD2; j_call: TRBJ2-2; clone_size: NA; v_call: TRBV9; cdr3_length: 19; cdr3_nt: TGTGCCAGCAGCTCTCGGCTAGCGGGGGGGATTTACCACACCGGGGAGCTGTTTTTT; cdr3_aa: CASSSRLAGGIYHTGELFF
d_call: TRBD1; j_call: TRBJ1-1; clone_size: once; v_call: TRBV5-1; cdr3_length: 15; cdr3_nt: TGCGCCAGCAGGCCAGCCGGGACAGTGAACACTGAAGCTTTCTTT; cdr3_aa: CASRPAGTVNTEAFF
d_call: NA; j_call: TRBJ2-7; clone_size: NA; v_call: TRBV28; cdr3_length: 15; cdr3_nt: TGTGCCAGCAGTTTCGGGACTTACGGTTCGCGGGAGCAGTACTTC; cdr3_aa: CASSFGTYGSREQYF
d_call: NA; j_call: TRBJ2-4; clone_size: NA; v_call: TRBV7-9; cdr3_length: 15; cdr3_nt: TGTGCCAGCAGCCCCTGGGGTCCGACCAAAAACATTCAGTACTTC; cdr3_aa: CASSPWGPTKNIQYF
d_call: NA; j_call: TRBJ1-3; clone_size: NA; v_call: TRBV5-3; cdr3_length: 11; cdr3_nt: TGTGCCAGCAGCTTATTGAACACCATATATTTT; cdr3_aa: CASSLLNTIYF
d_call: NA; j_call: TRBJ2-7; clone_size: once; v_call: TRBV11-1; cdr3_length: 14; cdr3_nt: TGTGCCAGCAGCCCAGAGGGACAAACAGGATGGCAGTACTTC; cdr3_aa: CASSPEGQTGWQYF
d_call: TRBD2; j_call: TRBJ2-3; clone_size: NA; v_call: TRBV6-4; cdr3_length: 15; cdr3_nt: TGTGCCAGCAGTGACTCTAGCGGGGGGGCAGATACGCAGTATTTT; cdr3_aa: CASSDSSGGADTQYF
d_call: TRBD1; j_call: TRBJ2-5; clone_size: NA; v_call: TRBV14; cdr3_length: 15; cdr3_nt: TGTGCCAGCAGCCGAAGACAGGGCGGAGTGGAGACCCAGTACTTC; cdr3_aa: CASSRRQGGVETQYF
d_call: NA; j_call: TRBJ1-1; clone_size: NA; v_call: TRBV6-5; cdr3_length: 16; cdr3_nt: TGTGCCAGCAGTTACTCGGTGAGAGGTTTCGGCACTGAAGCTTTCTTT; cdr3_aa: CASSYSVRGFGTEAFF
d_call: NA; j_call: TRBJ2-7; clone_size: NA; v_call: TRBV27; cdr3_length: 14; cdr3_nt: TGTGCCAGCAGTGAAGATATAGGGGCCTACGAGCAGTACTTC; cdr3_aa: CASSEDIGAYEQYF
d_call: NA; j_call: TRBJ2-3; clone_size: NA; v_call: TRBV7-9; cdr3_length: 13; cdr3_nt: TGTGCCAGCAGCCCCCTTGGAGTGGATACGCAGTATTTT; cdr3_aa: CASSPLGVDTQYF
d_call: NA; j_call: TRBJ2-7; clone_size: few; v_call: TRBV7-2; cdr3_length: 15; cdr3_nt: TGTGCCAGCAGCTTAGGGGGGGCCCACTCCTACGAGCAGTACTTC; cdr3_aa: CASSLGGAHSYEQYF
d_call: NA; j_call: TRBJ1-2; clone_size: NA; v_call: TRBV19; cdr3_length: 15; cdr3_nt: TGTGCCAGTAGGACCTGGGATCAGAGACTCTATGGCTACACCTTC; cdr3_aa: CASRTWDQRLYGYTF
d_call: TRBD1; j_call: TRBJ1-2; clone_size: once; v_call: TRBV27; cdr3_length: 14; cdr3_nt: TGTGCCAGCAGTTCAGCCGGGACAGGGGTTGGCTACACCTTC; cdr3_aa: CASSSAGTGVGYTF
d_call: TRBD1; j_call: TRBJ1-6; clone_size: few; v_call: TRBV19; cdr3_length: 15; cdr3_nt: TGTGCCAGTAGCGGACAGGGCTCCATTAATTCACCCCTCCACTTT; cdr3_aa: CASSGQGSINSPLHF